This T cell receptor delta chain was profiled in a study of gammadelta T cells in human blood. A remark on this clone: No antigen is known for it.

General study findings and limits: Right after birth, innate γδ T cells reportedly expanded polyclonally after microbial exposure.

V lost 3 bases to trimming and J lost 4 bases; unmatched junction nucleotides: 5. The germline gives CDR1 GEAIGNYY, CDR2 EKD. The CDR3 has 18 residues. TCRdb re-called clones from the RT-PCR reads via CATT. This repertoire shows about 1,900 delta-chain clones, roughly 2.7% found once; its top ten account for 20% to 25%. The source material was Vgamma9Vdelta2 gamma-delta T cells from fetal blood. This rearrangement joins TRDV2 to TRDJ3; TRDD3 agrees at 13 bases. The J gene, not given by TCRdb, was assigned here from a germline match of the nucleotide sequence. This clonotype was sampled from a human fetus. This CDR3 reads CACDATGGYAWDTRQMFF. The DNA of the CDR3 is TGTGCCTGTGACGCTACTGGGGGATACGCGTGGGACACCCGACAGATGTTTTTC.